This T cell receptor beta chain was documented in a study of blood T cells in healthy people across ages. General observations from the study: It was held that the diversity estimates obtained from one million T cells were underestimates.

Comment on this clonotype: Its antigen remains unidentified.

It was with a sample-barcoded 5' primer and a J-beta primer mix that a second PCR of roughly 6 to 12 cycles was run. Each of the cDNA molecules was tagged by a template-switch adaptor with 12 random nucleotides. TCRdb re-called the 5' RACE reads with MiXCR, one entry per CDR3 protein. The table includes approximately 1.5 million distinct CDR3 sequences, roughly 43% detected once. Each sample yielded at least 7 million isolated PBMCs. RNA extraction gave at least 5 micrograms of total RNA per sample. The V end lost 2 bases, the J end lost 8 bases, and 27 bases lay between the germline ends. The CDR3 covers 17 residues. Germline CDR1 and CDR2: DFQATT and SNEGSKA (reference sequence).

J is TRBJ1-2 and V is TRBV20-1, with D unresolved. Material for sequencing was blood. The clonotype comes from a woman younger than 35 in good health. The CDR3 spells CSARPNGLHSVVKGYTF. The CDR3 DNA reads TGCAGTGCTAGACCGAACGGCCTCCACTCGGTTGTCAAGGGCTACACCTTC.